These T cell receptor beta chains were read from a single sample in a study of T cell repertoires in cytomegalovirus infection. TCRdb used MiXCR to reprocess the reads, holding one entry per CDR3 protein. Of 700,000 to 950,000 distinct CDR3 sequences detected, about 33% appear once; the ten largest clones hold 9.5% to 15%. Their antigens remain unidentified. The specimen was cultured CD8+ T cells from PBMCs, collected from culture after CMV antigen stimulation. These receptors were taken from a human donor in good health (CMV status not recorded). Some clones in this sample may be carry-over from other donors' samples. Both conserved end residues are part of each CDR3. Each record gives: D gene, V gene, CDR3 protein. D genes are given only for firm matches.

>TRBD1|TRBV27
CASSLAGTGDEQFF
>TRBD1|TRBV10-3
CAIPRPGQGVDGTGELFF
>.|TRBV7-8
CASSFWDGRPYEAFF
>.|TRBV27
CASSLIGGTNQPQHF
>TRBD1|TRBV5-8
CASSFLVGTATLNTEAFF
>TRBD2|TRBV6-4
CASSEASGGNSYNEQFF
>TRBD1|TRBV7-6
CASSWTGGDEAFF
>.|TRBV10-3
CAISDKTEAFF
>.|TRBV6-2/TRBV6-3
CATSYGSITDTQYF
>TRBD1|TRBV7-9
CASSLGPLTGENTEAFF
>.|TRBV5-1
CASSLGVRTDYEQYF
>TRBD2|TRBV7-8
CASSKPGHGTSGGVITGELFF
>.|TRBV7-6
CASRGRGEFSPLHF
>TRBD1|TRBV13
CASSLGRTGYTEAFF
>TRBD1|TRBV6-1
CASSVDRGPGELFF
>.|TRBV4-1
CASSQARDSYGYTF
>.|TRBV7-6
CASSLTSAFSYNEQFF
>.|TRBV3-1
CASSQEGGKNTEAFF
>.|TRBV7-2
CASSLRGENYGYTF
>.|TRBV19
CASSPRPSYGYTF
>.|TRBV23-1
CASSQYRTASNTEAFF
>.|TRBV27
CASRRGAEQYF
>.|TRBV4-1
CASSQASEPETQYF
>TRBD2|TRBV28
CASSLPSGGLSETQYF
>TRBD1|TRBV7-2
CASSVHTGGNTKAFF
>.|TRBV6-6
CASSRESPNTGELFF
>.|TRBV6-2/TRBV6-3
CASSYSHTDTQYF
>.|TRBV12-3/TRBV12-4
CASTGTGAPGNTIYF
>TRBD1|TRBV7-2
CASSSSLTGGAQQFF
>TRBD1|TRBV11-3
CASSLGTGGFQETQYF
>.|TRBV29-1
CSVELDEQFF
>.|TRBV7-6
CASSPDRDTQYF
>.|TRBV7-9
CASTLGSGNTIYF
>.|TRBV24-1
CATSDWQEGYTF
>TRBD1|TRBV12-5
CASGFIPQGADGNTIYF
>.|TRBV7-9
CASSLGHLRNYGYTF
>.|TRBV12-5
CASGPPSATNEKLFF
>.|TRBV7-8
CASSLEFGFGANVLTF
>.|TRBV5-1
CASSHLPIQGQNTEAFF
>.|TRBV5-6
CASSTVLEEAYNSPLHF
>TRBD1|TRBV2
CAQGGRGALNTGELFF
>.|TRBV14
CASSHNRVMNTEAFF
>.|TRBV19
CASSISGRLKQPQHF
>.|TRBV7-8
CASKVQGSPLHF
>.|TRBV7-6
CASSLGPMGQKNTEAFF
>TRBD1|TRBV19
CASSIGLDRVRGNTIYF
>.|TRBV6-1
CASSEDPGAGGEAFF
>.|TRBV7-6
CASSLQGFPQPQHF
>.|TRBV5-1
CASSPTSYNTDTQYF
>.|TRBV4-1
CASSQDGDARDEKLFF
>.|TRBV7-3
CASSLVGRGAPSGTQYF
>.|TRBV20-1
CSARDLEYTEAFF
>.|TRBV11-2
CASSVGPYSNQPQHF
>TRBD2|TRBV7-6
CASSFPLTGGNTGELFF
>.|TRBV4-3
CASRQGIGNTGELFF
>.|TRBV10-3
CAIRAPGFRTGDTQYF
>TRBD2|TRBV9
CASSALSGMETDTQYF
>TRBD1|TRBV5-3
CASSLGDRGGTKQFF
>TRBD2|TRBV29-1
CSVVGLGGAGELFF
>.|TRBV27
CASSPGVGNSPLHF